This paragraph reports one T cell receptor beta chain. The sample originates from a study of blood T cell repertoires in COVID-19. For the study at large: The cDNA or gDNA used as material had been derived from T cells, B-cell-depleted T cells, or PBMCs.

In the study's own analysis: Researchers report that nucleated cell counts were estimated from reference gene primer amplification. The repertoire was sequenced with immunoSEQ multiplex PCR; TCRdb's copy has only in-frame clones and lacks some. For V, J and clone size, that table is used; D and trimming come from the DNA. This table has roughly 260,000 clones, about 88% appearing once. The CDR3 is 16 residues long. The V end was cut by 2 bases, the J end by 5 bases, with 18 bases between. CDR1 is MNHNY and CDR2 is SVGAGI in the germline V gene (reference sequence). Material: peripheral blood. V usage is TRBV6-6 and J usage is TRBJ2-5, with a weak D call TRBD2 (7 bases). This TCR derives from a woman aged 40-49 years who had recovered from COVID-19. For the CDR3, the DNA is TGTGCCAGCAGTTACCGCGAAGGGGGGAGGGTTGAGACCCAGTACTTC. Translated: CASSYREGGRVETQYF.